These 8 T cell receptor beta chains were all obtained from the same sample, sequenced in a study of regulatory T cells in long-lasting Graves disease (dated by TCRdb to the early 2020s). Library preparation was by multiplex PCR. TCRdb lists the instrument as Illumina HiSeq 4000. TCR beta libraries were built with iRepertoire HTBI primers and Arm-PCR amplification of CDR3 regions. The public reads were quality trimmed at Q25 with fastp and then assembled into clones with MiXCR by TCRdb, keeping productive beta chains. When rows share a CDR3 protein, they turn into one entry using the most common DNA and genes. The sample table shows around 450,000 distinct CDR3 sequences, and 15% are seen once. The ten largest clones take up around 15% of the sample. The time point label here, explained by the study, means: newly diagnosed GD, antithyroid drugs for less than 3 months. RNA was extracted from PBMCs in TRIzol for both TCR sequencing and RNA sequencing.

This same sample was also part of a study on T cells in Graves' hyperthyroidism and ophthalmopathy.

This specimen was peripheral blood mononuclear cells (PBMCs), taken at new diagnosis, from a patient treated with antithyroid drugs. The source is a woman in her twenties or thirties with Graves disease. Donor details come from another sample of the same person, matched by shared clones.

The rearrangement uses TRBV3-1 and TRBJ2-7; D is unclear. There are 16 residues in the CDR3. The germline V gene has CDR1 LGHDT and CDR2 YNNKEL (reference sequence). V was clipped by 0 bases and J by 0 bases, with 12 bases between them. CDR3 region: CASSQDWATNSYEQYF. The CDR3 nucleotides are TGTGCCAGCAGCCAAGATTGGGCTACCAACTCCTACGAGCAGTACTTC.

The chain is built from TRBV15 and TRBJ2-7; TRBD2 matches 9 bases. Per the germline V gene, CDR1 is LNHNV and CDR2 is YYDKDF (reference sequence). The CDR3 spans 17 residues. V trimming: 0 bases; J trimming: 4 bases; junction bases outside the gene matches: 10. As DNA, the CDR3 is TGTGCCACCAGCAGAGATTTCGGGCTAGCGGGGAAATACGAGCAGTACTTC. It specifies CATSRDFGLAGKYEQYF.

This chain links TRBV6-1 with TRBJ2-5, with 8 bases aligning to TRBD2. Germline values: CDR1 MNHNS, CDR2 SASEGT. The CDR3 totals 16 residues. V lost 5 bases, J lost 5 bases, and 13 bases stayed unmatched. The CDR3: CASSPAPLAGRETQYF. CDR3 nucleotide sequence: TGTGCCAGCAGTCCAGCCCCCCTAGCGGGTAGGGAGACCCAGTACTTC.

This clonotype came up a few times. This chain connects TRBV4-1 to TRBJ1-1; D call uncertain. The germline CDR1 and CDR2 sequences are MGHRA and YSYEKL. CDR3 length: 14 residues. Trimming took 1 base from V and 4 from J, leaving 10 bases between them. The CDR3 nucleotides read TGCGCCAGCAGCCAAGTCGGGGAGCGCACTGAAGCTTTCTTT. This encodes CASSQVGERTEAFF.

At least ten counts were recorded for this clonotype. The chain couples TRBV13 to TRBJ2-1; D is ambiguous. The CDR3 totals 12 residues. Per germline, CDR1 PRHDT and CDR2 FYEKMQ (reference sequence). V was cut by 5 bases and J by 6 bases, with 8 bases left in between. CDR3 protein: CASSAATNEQFF. The CDR3 nucleotides read TGTGCCAGCAGCGCAGCGACCAATGAGCAGTTCTTC.

A word on this clonotype: A far larger clone differs by one base, so this is likely a read error. J is TRBJ2-1 and V is TRBV2; TRBD2 aligns across 7 bases. This CDR3 is 17 amino acids long. V lost 6 bases, J lost 5 bases, and 16 bases stayed unmatched. Germline-derived CDR1 and CDR2 are SNHLY and FYNNEI. In DNA, the CDR3 is TGTGCCAGCAGACCAACTCTAGTGGGAGGGAGACACAATGAGCAGTTCTTC. As protein: CASRPTLVGGRHNEQFF.

At least ten counts were recorded for this clonotype. The chain employs TRBV3-1 and TRBJ2-3; no clear D. V was trimmed by 0 bases and J by 2 bases, leaving 6 bases between them. CDR1 and CDR2 from the germline V gene are LGHDT and YNNKEL (reference sequence). The CDR3 totals 14 residues. In DNA, the CDR3 is TGTGCCAGCAGCCAAGATGACTTCACAGATACGCAGTATTTT. Translation: CASSQDDFTDTQYF.

The V gene is TRBV30, the J gene TRBJ1-3; D gene ambiguous. The V end was cut by 1 base, the J end by 4 bases, with 2 bases between. CDR1 GTSNPN and CDR2 SVGIG come from the germline V gene (reference sequence). There are 11 residues in the CDR3. The CDR3 here is CAWSEGNTIYF. The CDR3, as DNA: TGTGCCTGGAGTGAGGGAAACACCATATATTTT.